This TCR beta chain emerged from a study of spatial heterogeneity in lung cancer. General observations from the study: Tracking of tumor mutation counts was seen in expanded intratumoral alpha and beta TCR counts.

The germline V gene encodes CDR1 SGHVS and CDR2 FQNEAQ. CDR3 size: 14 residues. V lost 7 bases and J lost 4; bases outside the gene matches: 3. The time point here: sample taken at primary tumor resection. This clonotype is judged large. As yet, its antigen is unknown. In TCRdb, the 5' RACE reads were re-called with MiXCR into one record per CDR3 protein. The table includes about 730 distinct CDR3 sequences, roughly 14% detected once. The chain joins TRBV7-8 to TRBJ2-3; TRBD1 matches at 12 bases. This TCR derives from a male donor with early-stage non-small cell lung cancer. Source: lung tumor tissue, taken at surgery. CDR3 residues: CASNRDRGPDTQYF. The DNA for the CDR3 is TGTGCCAGCAACCGGGACAGGGGGCCAGATACGCAGTATTTT.